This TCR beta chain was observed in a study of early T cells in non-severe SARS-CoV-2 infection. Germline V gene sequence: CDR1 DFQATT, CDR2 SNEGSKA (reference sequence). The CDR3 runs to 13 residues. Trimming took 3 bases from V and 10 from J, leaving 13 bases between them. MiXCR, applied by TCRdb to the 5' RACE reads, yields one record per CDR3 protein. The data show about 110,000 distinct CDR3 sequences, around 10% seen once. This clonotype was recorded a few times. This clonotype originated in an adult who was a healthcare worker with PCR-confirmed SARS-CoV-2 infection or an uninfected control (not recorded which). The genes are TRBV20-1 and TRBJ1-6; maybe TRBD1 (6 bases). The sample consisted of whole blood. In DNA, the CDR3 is TGCAGTGCTAGCGACAGGACAAAATCACCCCTCCACTTT. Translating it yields CSASDRTKSPLHF.